These 25 T cell receptor beta chains were all obtained from the same sample, sequenced in a study of blood T cell repertoires in COVID-19. Method: immunoSEQ multiplex PCR; TCRdb's copy keeps in-frame clones and lacks some. The sample lists 140,000 to 150,000 clones; over 65% were seen once. The source material was peripheral blood. The source of these receptors is a man in his forties or fifties with acute or convalescent COVID-19.

V is TRBV5-4 and J is TRBJ1-2; D gene ambiguous. Germline values: CDR1 SGHNT, CDR2 YYREEE (reference sequence). Trimming shortened V by 4 bases and J by 4 bases, and 17 bases separated the two germline ends. This CDR3 region has 15 residues. The CDR3 is CASSKSRSIGYGYTF. For the CDR3, the DNA is TGTGCCAGCAGCAAGTCTAGGTCCATCGGCTATGGCTACACCTTC.

The V and J genes are TRBV3-1 (or the pseudogene TRBV3-2) and TRBJ2-1; D is possibly TRBD1 (5 bases). The CDR3 loop spans 16 amino acids. Germline CDR1 reads LGHDT; CDR2 reads YNNKEL (reference sequence). The V end lost 2 bases, the J end lost 9 bases, and 20 bases lay between the germline ends. The DNA for the CDR3 is TGTGCCAGCAGCCAACCCTCGGACACGGTCAAGGGTGAGCAGTTCTTC. Its protein is CASSQPSDTVKGEQFF.

This rearrangement joins TRBV29-1 to TRBJ2-5; 11 bases match TRBD2. The V gene's germline CDR1 is SQVTM and CDR2 ANQGSEA. The CDR3 spans 15 residues. Losses at the gene ends were 7 bases for V and 5 bases for J; bases not matched to a gene: 12. The CDR3 loop reads CSGELAGGPQETQYF. The CDR3 region has the DNA TGCAGCGGAGAGTTAGCGGGGGGGCCACAGGAGACCCAGTACTTC.

The chain links TRBV2 to TRBJ1-2; weak D call: TRBD1 (5 bases). V was cut by 1 base and J by 0 bases, with 9 bases left in between. Germline values: CDR1 SNHLY, CDR2 FYNNEI. The CDR3 length is 15 residues. This CDR3 is CASSEVSTANYGYTF. Written as DNA, the CDR3 is TGTGCCAGCAGTGAAGTATCGACAGCTAACTATGGCTACACCTTC.

The chain employs TRBV6-5 and TRBJ1-3, with D perhaps TRBD1 (5 bases). The CDR3 runs to 15 residues. The V and J ends lost 6 bases and 0 bases respectively, with 12 bases between them. The germline CDR1 and CDR2 sequences are MNHEY and SVGAGI. As DNA, the CDR3 is TGTGCCAGCAGCCTTGACAGAGCCTCTGGAAACACCATATATTTT. Its protein product is CASSLDRASGNTIYF.

The V gene is TRBV5-5, the J gene TRBJ2-5; 7 bases map to TRBD2. This CDR3 is 16 amino acids long. CDR1 and CDR2 (germline): SGHKS, YYEKEE (reference sequence). V lost 2 bases and J lost 2; bases outside the gene matches: 9. CDR3 nucleotides: TGTGCCAGCAGCTTTGTAACGGGGGGACCGCAAGAGACCCAGTACTTC. Translation: CASSFVTGGPQETQYF.

This clone has only one observation. CDR3 nucleotide sequence: TGTGCCAGCAGTTACCGGCTAGCGGGGCTTCAAGAGACCCAGTACTTC. This translates into CASSYRLAGLQETQYF. The rearrangement joins TRBV6-2 or TRBV6-3 to TRBJ2-5; 9 nucleotides align to TRBD2. The CDR3 length is 16 residues. The germline V gene has CDR1 MNHEY and CDR2 SVGEGT. J gave up 2 bases and V 2 bases, and 6 bases lay outside the gene matches.

The V call is TRBV7-9, the J call TRBJ1-2, with 9 bases that match TRBD1. V trimming: 4 bases; J trimming: 3 bases; junction bases outside the gene matches: 6. Germline CDR1 and CDR2: SEHNR and FQNEAQ (reference sequence). This CDR3 comprises 15 residues. Written as DNA, the CDR3 is TGTGCCAGCAGCTCTTTCCGGGACAGGGACTATGGCTACACCTTC. Translated, it gives CASSSFRDRDYGYTF.

This clone was recorded a few times. V and J are TRBV18 and TRBJ1-5; tentatively, D is TRBD1 (6 bases). The CDR3 is 13 residues long. Per germline, CDR1 KGHSH and CDR2 LQKENI. V shed 5 bases and J shed 4 bases, with 9 bases lying between them. CDR3 amino acids: CASSDTGNQPQHF. CDR3 coding DNA: TGTGCCAGCTCAGACACAGGGAATCAGCCCCAGCATTTT. The variable domain in full, with the rest retrieved from reference TRBV18 and TRBJ1-5, is NAGVMQNPRHLVRRRGQEARLRCSPMKGHSHVYWYRQLPEEGLKFMVYLQKENIIDESGMPKERFSAEFPKEGPSILRIQQVVRGDSAAYFCASSDTGNQPQHFGDGTRLSIL.

The chain has TRBV6-2 or TRBV6-3 and TRBJ2-7; D perhaps matches TRBD2 (5 bases). The CDR3 length is 13 residues. Germline assignment: CDR1 MNHEY and CDR2 SVGEGT. Trimming took 0 bases from V and 6 from J, leaving 9 bases between them. This chain's CDR3 is CASSYSTTGEQYV. The CDR3 bases are TGTGCCAGCAGTTACTCGACTACGGGCGAGCAGTACGTC.

This rearrangement joins TRBV2 to TRBJ2-3; a weak D match, TRBD1 (6 bases). Trimming removed 3 bases from V and 0 bases from J, with 10 bases in between. The CDR3 contains 15 residues. CDR1 SNHLY and CDR2 FYNNEI come from the germline V gene. Here the CDR3 DNA reads TGTGCCAGCAGTGACGCAGGGGAGAGCACAGATACGCAGTATTTT. Amino acid sequence: CASSDAGESTDTQYF. Variable domain in full (rest from reference TRBV2 and TRBJ2-3): EPEVTQTPSHQVTQMGQEVILRCVPISNHLYFYWYRQILGQKVEFLVSFYNNEISEKSEIFDDQFSVERPDGSNFTLKIRSTKLEDSAMYFCASSDAGESTDTQYFGPGTRLTVL.

The chain is built from TRBV5-6 and TRBJ2-7, with 7 bases that match TRBD1. Trimming removed 0 bases from V and 5 bases from J; junction bases left unmatched: 8. The CDR3 runs to 15 residues. Looked up from germline, CDR1 is SGHDT and CDR2 is YYEEEE. The CDR3 region has the DNA TGTGCCAGCAGCTTGGCCGGGACAGTCTGGGACGAGCAGTACGTC. Translating it yields CASSLAGTVWDEQYV.

The V call is TRBV7-3, the J call TRBJ2-2; the match to TRBD1 covers 7 bases. The length of the CDR3 is 16 residues. CDR1 and CDR2 from the germline V gene are SGHTA and FQGTGA. V shed 5 bases, J shed 0 bases, and the junction held 6 bases outside the gene matches. The CDR3 DNA sequence: TGTGCCAGCAGCCGACAGGGCGGATCGAACACCGGGGAGCTGTTTTTT. Protein sequence: CASSRQGGSNTGELFF.

This chain joins TRBV5-5 and TRBJ2-1; 8 bases match TRBD2. Germline V gene sequence: CDR1 SGHKS, CDR2 YYEKEE (reference sequence). With 5 bases clipped from V and 0 bases from J, the junction kept 10 bases outside the gene matches. The CDR3 is 17 residues long. CDR3 protein: CASRRGDSGSSYNEQFF. The DNA for the CDR3 is TGTGCCAGCAGGAGGGGAGACAGCGGGAGCTCCTACAATGAGCAGTTCTTC.

This clone has just a few counts. V gene TRBV12-3 or TRBV12-4 combines with J gene TRBJ2-2; D is unclear. There are 11 residues in the CDR3. Trimming removed 6 bases from V and 7 bases from J, with 6 bases in between. CDR3: CASRAYGELFF. CDR3 nucleotides: TGTGCCAGCAGAGCGTACGGGGAGCTGTTTTTT.

The V gene is TRBV6-5, the J gene TRBJ1-2; D is undetermined. The CDR3 totals 12 residues. Germline CDR1 is MNHEY and CDR2 is SVGAGI. Trimming stripped 11 bases from V and 6 bases from J, with 16 bases between. CDR3 protein: CAGHRVRDGYTF. DNA for the CDR3: TGTGCCGGCCATAGAGTTCGGGATGGCTACACCTTC.

V and J are TRBV29-1 and TRBJ2-5, with D maybe TRBD1 (6 bases). V lost 7 bases to trimming and J lost 2 bases, with 11 bases between them. Germline V gene sequence: CDR1 SQVTM, CDR2 ANQGSEA. CDR3 length: 12 amino acids. The CDR3 DNA reads TGCAGCGGGGGACAACAACAAGAGACCCAGTACTTC. This encodes CSGGQQQETQYF.

This clone was detected once. The rearrangement links TRBV20-1 to TRBJ1-2; D perhaps matches TRBD1 (5 bases). V was shortened by 3 bases and J by 0 bases, with 8 bases between the two germline ends. CDR1 DFQATT and CDR2 SNEGSKA come from the germline V gene (reference sequence). The CDR3 runs to 13 residues. CDR3 region: CSASRQTNYGYTF. In DNA, the CDR3 is TGCAGTGCTAGTCGACAGACTAACTATGGCTACACCTTC.

This clone appeared once. The V gene is TRBV7-8, the J gene TRBJ1-1; perhaps TRBD1 as D (5 bases). V lost 8 bases and J lost 1, with 14 bases in between. CDR1 and CDR2 from the germline V gene are SGHVS and FQNEAQ. The CDR3 loop spans 14 amino acids. The CDR3 DNA is TGTGCCAGCCGACAGTTCACAACGAACACTGAAGCTTTCTTT. Residues: CASRQFTTNTEAFF. The full variable domain, rest sourced from reference TRBV7-8 and TRBJ1-1, is GAGVSQSPRYKVAKRGQDVALRCDPISGHVSLFWYQQALGQGPEFLTYFQNEAQLDKSGLPSDRFFAERPEGSVSTLKIQRTQQEDSAVYLCASRQFTTNTEAFFGQGTRLTVV.

This clone was detected ten times or more. The chain carries TRBV7-3 and TRBJ2-7, with D possibly TRBD2 on 5 matching bases. The germline CDR1 and CDR2 sequences are SGHTA and FQGTGA. The V and J ends lost 4 bases and 4 bases respectively, with 14 bases between them. The CDR3 loop spans 14 amino acids. The CDR3 is CASSCHLEEYEQYF. The CDR3 nucleotides read TGTGCCAGCAGCTGCCACTTGGAGGAATACGAGCAGTACTTC.

This clone has only a few counts. The rearrangement joins TRBV5-1 to TRBJ1-4; 8 nucleotides align to TRBD1. Germline CDR1 and CDR2: SGHRS and YFSETQ. This CDR3 contains 16 residues. With V trimmed by 2 bases and J by 8 bases, 11 bases remained unmatched. CDR3 in DNA: TGCGCCAGCAGCTTTGGGCGTGACAGGGGTAACGAAAAACTGTTTTTT. Translated: CASSFGRDRGNEKLFF.

The chain couples TRBV10-1 to TRBJ2-1; D remains unclear. Trimming pared 3 bases from V and 10 bases from J, leaving 13 bases between. Germline CDR1 and CDR2: WNHNN and SYGVQD (reference sequence). This CDR3 has 13 residues. The CDR3 sequence is CASSDTALNEQFF. In DNA, the CDR3 is TGCGCCAGCAGTGACACTGCCCTGAACGAGCAGTTCTTC.

The V and J genes are TRBV11-3 and TRBJ2-3, with TRBD1 identical over 7 bases. The J segment lost 4 bases and the V segment lost 3 bases, leaving 7 bases of the junction unmatched. CDR3 length: 15 residues. Germline values: CDR1 SGHNT, CDR2 YENEEA. The CDR3 protein is CASSFRGISPDTQYF. CDR3 DNA: TGTGCCAGCAGCTTCAGGGGGATCAGCCCAGATACGCAGTATTTT. Full variable domain (remainder filled in from reference TRBV11-3 and TRBJ2-3): EAGVVQSPRYKIIEKKQPVAFWCNPISGHNTLYWYLQNLGQGPELLIRYENEEAVDDSQLPKDRFSAERLKGVDSTLKIQPAELGDSAVYLCASSFRGISPDTQYFGPGTRLTVL.

The rearrangement uses TRBV25-1 and TRBJ1-1; D unresolved. Germline V lookup: CDR1 MGHDK, CDR2 SYGVNS. Trimming took off 7 bases at V and 5 bases at J, with 14 bases between the two ends. The CDR3 is 13 amino acids. The CDR3 protein is CASILSGRTEAFF. CDR3 nucleotide sequence: TGTGCCAGCATCTTAAGCGGACGGACTGAAGCTTTCTTT.

This sequence joins TRBV13 and TRBJ1-1; D is undetermined. Germline V gene sequence: CDR1 PRHDT, CDR2 FYEKMQ (reference sequence). This CDR3 is built from 16 residues. V was pared by 8 bases and J by 0 bases, with 19 bases between. As DNA, the CDR3 is TGTGCCAGCGGTGGAGGGTCCGAACTTATGAACACTGAAGCTTTCTTT. It yields the protein CASGGGSELMNTEAFF.